A selection of T cell receptor beta chains follows, all from one sample in a study of tumor-infiltrating lymphocytes in primary liver carcinoma. TCRdb passed the multiplex PCR reads through MiXCR, listing each CDR3 protein once. The top ten hold around 8.8% of the sample, which has 99,000 or so distinct CDR3 sequences, around 63% seen once. Sequenced material: liver tumor tissue from sampling region 5. Source of these receptors: a woman aged 55 to 70 with primary liver carcinoma and hepatitis B virus infection. CDR3s include the opening cysteine and the closing phenylalanine or tryptophan. D genes are given only for firm matches. Some rows have no size entry. The others give once, few or many, or a class for an expanded clone.

NA	NA	TRBV5-4	TRBJ2-2	TGTGCCAGCAGTCAGAACGTAGGGGTCGGGGAACTGTTTTTT	CASSQNVGVGELFF
NA	NA	TRBV24-1	TRBJ2-7	TGTGCCACCAGTGCTCGGGATAAATACGACCAGTACTTC	CATSARDKYDQYF
NA	medium-sized	TRBV11-2	TRBJ2-5	TGTGCCAGCAGCTTACAGGGGCTAGAGACCCAGTACTTC	CASSLQGLETQYF
NA	many	TRBV4-1	TRBJ1-3	TGCGCCAGCAGCCGACAGCCGGGGGACTCTGGAAACACCATATATTTT	CASSRQPGDSGNTIYF
NA	NA	TRBV29-1	TRBJ2-5	NA	CSVASGTGWETQYF
TRBD2	NA	TRBV12-3/TRBV12-4	TRBJ2-3	TGTGCCAGCAGGGTTGGGACCAGCGGGAGGGGGAGCACAGATACGCAGTATTTT	CASRVGTSGRGSTDTQYF
TRBD1	many	TRBV18	TRBJ2-6	TGTGCCAGCTTCCAGGGGGCCGGGGCCAACGTCCTGACTTTC	CASFQGAGANVLTF
NA	NA	TRBV11-2	TRBJ2-1	TGTGCCAGCAGCGCGGGGCTCACAGGGGACTATACGGCCGATGAGCAGTTCTTC	CASSAGLTGDYTADEQFF
TRBD2	NA	TRBV11-3	TRBJ2-3	TGTGCCAGCAGCCCGGCCCGACTAGCGGGAGGGAGGGAAAACATTCAGTACTTT	CASSPARLAGGRENIQYF
NA	NA	TRBV21-1	TRBJ1-4	TGTGCCAGCAGCGGAAAAGGGGCAGGGCTGTATGAAAAACTGTTTTTT	CASSGKGAGLYEKLFF
NA	NA	TRBV21-1	TRBJ2-1	TGTGCCAGCACCCCGAAGGGGCAGGACCGGGACGGGACGTACAATAAGCAGTTCTTC	CASTPKGQDRDGTYNKQFF
NA	once	TRBV4-3	TRBJ2-1	TGCGCCAGCAGCCAAGATGCGGGAAGCTCCTACAATGAGCAGTTCTTC	CASSQDAGSSYNEQFF
NA	few	TRBV9	TRBJ2-5	TGTGCCAGCAGCTCAGGGACCCACCAAGAGACCCAGTACTTC	CASSSGTHQETQYF
NA	many	TRBV5-6	TRBJ1-2	TGTGCCAGCAGCTTGGCGGGGACGGGCGGGGGCTACACCTTC	CASSLAGTGGGYTF
TRBD1	NA	TRBV14	TRBJ1-2	TGTGCCAGCAGCCAGAGGGGCCGACAGGGCGGCTATGGTTACATCTTC	CASSQRGRQGGYGYIF
NA	NA	TRBV28	TRBJ1-6	TGTGCCAGGAGTGCCAAAACCGGGACTCGACAACTCCAATTT	CARSAKTGTRQLQF
NA	NA	TRBV11-2	TRBJ2-7	TGTGCCAGCAGCAGACTAACACGGAGTGAGGTCTACGAGCAGTACTTC	CASSRLTRSEVYEQYF
NA	NA	TRBV6-1	TRBJ2-1	TGTGCCACCAGGGCGGTGGACTCCTACGATGACCAGTTCTTC	CATRAVDSYDDQFF
NA	NA	TRBV18	TRBJ2-3	TGCGCCAGCTCCCGCGGGTGTACAGATACGCAGTATTTT	CASSRGCTDTQYF
NA	NA	TRBV2	TRBJ1-5	TGTGCCAGCAGTCCCCAGGGGAGCAATCAGCCCCAGCATTTT	CASSPQGSNQPQHF
TRBD2	NA	TRBV11-3	TRBJ2-3	TGTGCCAGCAGCTTGGAATCGGGACTAGTGGGCACAGATATGCAGTATTTT	CASSLESGLVGTDMQYF
NA	NA	TRBV29-1	TRBJ1-1	TGCAGCGTTCGTATGGGCTCTGAAGTTTTCTTT	CSVRMGSEVFF
NA	NA	TRBV12-3/TRBV12-4	TRBJ2-3	TGTGCCAGCAGTCTGTATGCGGGGACTCCGGGAGATACGCAGTATTTT	CASSLYAGTPGDTQYF